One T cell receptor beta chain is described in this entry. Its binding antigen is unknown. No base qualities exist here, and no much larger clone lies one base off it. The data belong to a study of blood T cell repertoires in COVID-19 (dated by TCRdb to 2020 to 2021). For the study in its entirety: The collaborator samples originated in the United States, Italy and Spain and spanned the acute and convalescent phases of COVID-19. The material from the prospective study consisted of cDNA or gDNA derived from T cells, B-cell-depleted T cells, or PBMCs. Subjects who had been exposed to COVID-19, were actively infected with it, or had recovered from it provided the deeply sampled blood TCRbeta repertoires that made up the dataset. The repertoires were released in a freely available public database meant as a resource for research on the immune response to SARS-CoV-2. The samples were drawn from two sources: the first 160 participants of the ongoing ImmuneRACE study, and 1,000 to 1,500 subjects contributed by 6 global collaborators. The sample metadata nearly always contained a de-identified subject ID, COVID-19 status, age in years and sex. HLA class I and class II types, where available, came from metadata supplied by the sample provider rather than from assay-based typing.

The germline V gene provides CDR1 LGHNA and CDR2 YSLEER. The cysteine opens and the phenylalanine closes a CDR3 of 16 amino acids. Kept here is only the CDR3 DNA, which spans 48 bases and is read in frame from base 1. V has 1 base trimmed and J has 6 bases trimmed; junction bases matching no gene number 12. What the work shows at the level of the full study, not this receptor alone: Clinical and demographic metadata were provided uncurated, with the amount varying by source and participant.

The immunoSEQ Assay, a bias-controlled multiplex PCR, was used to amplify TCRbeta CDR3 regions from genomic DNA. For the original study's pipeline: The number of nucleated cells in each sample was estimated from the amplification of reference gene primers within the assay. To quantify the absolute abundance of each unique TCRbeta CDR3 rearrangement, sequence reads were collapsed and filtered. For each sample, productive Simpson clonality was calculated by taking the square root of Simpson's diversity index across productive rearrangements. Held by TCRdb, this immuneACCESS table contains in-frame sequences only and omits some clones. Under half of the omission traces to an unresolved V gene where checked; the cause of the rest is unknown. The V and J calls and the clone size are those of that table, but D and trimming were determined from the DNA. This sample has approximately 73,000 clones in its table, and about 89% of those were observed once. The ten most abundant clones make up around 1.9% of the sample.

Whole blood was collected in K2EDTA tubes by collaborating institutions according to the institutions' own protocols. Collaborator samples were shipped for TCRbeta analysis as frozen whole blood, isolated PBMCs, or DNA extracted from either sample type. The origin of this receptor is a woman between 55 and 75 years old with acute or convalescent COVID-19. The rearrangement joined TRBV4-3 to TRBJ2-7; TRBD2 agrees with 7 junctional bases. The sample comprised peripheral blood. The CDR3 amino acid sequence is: CASSQASLAGVFEQYF. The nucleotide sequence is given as TGCGCCAGCAGCCAAGCCTCCTTGGCGGGGGTTTTCGAGCAGTACTTC.